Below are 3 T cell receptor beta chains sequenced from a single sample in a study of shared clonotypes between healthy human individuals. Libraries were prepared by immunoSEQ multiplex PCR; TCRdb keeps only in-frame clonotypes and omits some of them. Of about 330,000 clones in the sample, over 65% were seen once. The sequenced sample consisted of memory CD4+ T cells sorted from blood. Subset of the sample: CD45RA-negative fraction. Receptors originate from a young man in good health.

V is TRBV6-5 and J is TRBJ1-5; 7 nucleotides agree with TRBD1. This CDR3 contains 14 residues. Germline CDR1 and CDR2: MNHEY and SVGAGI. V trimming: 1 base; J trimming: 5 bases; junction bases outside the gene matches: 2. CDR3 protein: CASSYLGTDQPQHF. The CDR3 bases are TGTGCCAGCAGTTACTTGGGGACAGATCAGCCCCAGCATTTT.

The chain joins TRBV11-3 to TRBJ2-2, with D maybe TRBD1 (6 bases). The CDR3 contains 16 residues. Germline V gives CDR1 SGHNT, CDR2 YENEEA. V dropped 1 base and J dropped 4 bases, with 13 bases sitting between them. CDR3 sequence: CASSLVQGYFTGELFF. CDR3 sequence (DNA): TGTGCCAGCAGCTTAGTTCAGGGGTACTTCACCGGGGAGCTGTTTTTT.

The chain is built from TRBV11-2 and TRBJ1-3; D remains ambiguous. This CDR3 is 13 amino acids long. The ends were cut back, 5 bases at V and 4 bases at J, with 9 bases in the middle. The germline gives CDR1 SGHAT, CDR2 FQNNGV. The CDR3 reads CASSARQGNTIYF. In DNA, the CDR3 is TGTGCCAGCAGCGCCCGTCAGGGAAACACCATATATTTT.